The next 17 T cell receptor beta chains were all read from a single sample in a study of shared clonotypes between healthy human individuals (dated by TCRdb to 2020 to 2021). Receptor amplification or capture employed the immunoSEQ multiplex PCR assay. Not all clones reach the TCRdb copy of this immuneACCESS table, which keeps in-frame sequences only. Checked studies attribute under half of the gap to unresolved V genes and leave the rest unexplained. The sample yields 1.5 million to 2.5 million clones; over 85% were counted once. Together, the top ten hold more than 0.95% of the sample. CD8 naive samples were CD45RO-negative cells positively selected for CCR7, giving a CD45RA+CCR7+ population that excluded TemRA cells. The sample consisted of naive CD8+ T cells sorted from blood. The cell subset or site label, read with the paper, signifies: CD45RA+CCR7+. The receptor source for this set is a man younger than 30 in good health.

Comment on this clone: As the CDR3 is not closed by the conserved phenylalanine or tryptophan, this likely results from a read error. The DNA is omitted, as the CDR3 cannot be located on it reliably, and the CDR3 follows TCRdb's listing. This chain links TRBV18 with TRBJ1-3; the D call in the table, TRBD1, was not verified against the DNA. The CDR3 is 10 residues long, counting both termini. CDR1 KGHSH and CDR2 LQKENI come from the germline V gene. CDR3: CASSQRQGDS.

The CDR3 DNA reads TGTGCCAGCAGCGCCCTATTGGCCGGGGAGACCCAGTACTTC. Protein product: CASSALLAGETQYF. This chain joins TRBV9 and TRBJ2-5; D unclear. In germline, CDR1 is SGDLS, CDR2 YYNGEE. There are 14 residues in the CDR3. Trimming pared 3 bases from V and 5 bases from J, leaving 14 bases between.

The rearrangement uses TRBV19 and TRBJ2-7; TRBD1 might be the D (6 bases). Between the trimmed V and J ends, which lost 7 bases and 2 bases, there was a span of 12 bases. CDR3 length equals 13 residues. Germline V gene data show CDR1 as LNHDA and CDR2 as SQIVND (reference sequence). For the CDR3, the DNA is TGTGCCAGTAATCCGGGACATACCTACGAGCAGTACTTC. It is translated as CASNPGHTYEQYF.

This chain uses TRBV28 with TRBJ1-5, with 8 bases fitting TRBD1. CDR1 and CDR2 from the germline V gene are MDHEN and SYDVKM. The CDR3 has 15 amino acids. V was clipped by 5 bases and J by 5 bases; unmatched bases: 8. The chain's CDR3 is CASSVTGTGYQPQHF. In DNA form, the CDR3 reads TGTGCCAGCAGTGTAACCGGGACAGGTTATCAGCCCCAGCATTTT.

The chain is built from TRBV28 and TRBJ1-3; weak D call: TRBD1 (6 bases). The CDR3 has 15 amino acids. Trimming left V 6 bases short and J 2 bases short, with 14 bases between. Germline assignment: CDR1 MDHEN and CDR2 SYDVKM. The CDR3 DNA reads TGTGCCAGCAGGTCGGGGTCAGGGGCTGGAAACACCATATATTTT. Translating it yields CASRSGSGAGNTIYF.

The CDR3 DNA reads as TGTGCCAGCAGCTTCAGCGCAAGCTCCTACGAGCAGTACTTC. Protein: CASSFSASSYEQYF. V usage is TRBV11-2 and J usage is TRBJ2-7, with D uncertain. The CDR3 totals 14 residues. V was shortened by 3 bases and J by 0 bases, with 9 bases between the two germline ends. Looked up from germline, CDR1 is SGHAT and CDR2 is FQNNGV.

The chain couples TRBV7-2 to TRBJ2-7; tentative D call: TRBD2 (5 bases). Germline V gene lookup returns CDR1 SGHTA and CDR2 FQGNSA. Trimming cost V 4 bases and J 3 bases, with 10 bases left between them. This CDR3 is built from 13 residues. The CDR3 region is CASSYFRDYEQYF. CDR3 coding DNA: TGTGCCAGCAGCTACTTTCGGGACTACGAGCAGTACTTC.

Details on this clone: At the DNA level, this CDR3 is encoded by other sequences in the same sample as well. In DNA, the CDR3 is TGTGCCAGCAGTTACAGGGGAACCTACGAGCAGTACTTC. As protein: CASSYRGTYEQYF. The rearrangement joins TRBV6-5 to TRBJ2-7, with a weak D call TRBD1 (5 bases). V was trimmed by 2 bases and J by 2 bases, leaving 7 bases between them. Germline V lookup: CDR1 MNHEY, CDR2 SVGAGI. This CDR3 contains 13 residues.

The rearrangement joins TRBV10-1 to TRBJ1-1, with D perhaps TRBD1 (5 bases). The CDR3 totals 16 residues. With 6 bases removed from V and 5 bases from J, the gap between germline ends came to 22 bases. The germline V gene encodes CDR1 WNHNN and CDR2 SYGVQD (reference sequence). The CDR3 DNA is TGCGCCAGCAGCCTGAACCCCGGGCTTGGGGGGACTGAAGCTTTCTTT. This translates into CASSLNPGLGGTEAFF.

Notes on this clone: Other DNA sequences of this sample code for an identical CDR3. This chain uses TRBV19 with TRBJ2-2; 8 positions match TRBD2. CDR1 and CDR2 from the germline V gene are LNHDA and SQIVND (reference sequence). The CDR3 is made up of 15 amino acids. Germline trimming cut 1 base from V and 5 bases from J; bases unmatched to any gene: 3. CDR3 nucleotides: TGTGCCAGTAGTATAGGGCCGGGAGGGACCGGGGAGCTGTTTTTT. Translated, it gives CASSIGPGGTGELFF.

The rearrangement links TRBV2 to TRBJ2-7; D is undetermined. V gave up 7 bases and J gave up 0 bases, with 10 bases separating them. The V gene's germline CDR1 is SNHLY and CDR2 FYNNEI. This CDR3 contains 13 residues. Here the CDR3 reads CASNGWSSYEQYF. DNA for the CDR3: TGTGCCAGCAACGGCTGGAGCTCCTACGAGCAGTACTTC.

V usage is TRBV4-2 and J usage is TRBJ1-1; D perhaps matches TRBD1 (5 bases). The germline V gene encodes CDR1 LGHNA and CDR2 YNFKEQ. The CDR3 is 16 residues long. Trimming pared 5 bases from V and 0 bases from J, leaving 16 bases between. The CDR3 bases are TGTGCCAGCAGCTCTCGAGACAGTTTACTGAACACTGAAGCTTTCTTT. Translating it yields CASSSRDSLLNTEAFF.

The CDR3 nucleotides read TGTGCCAGCAGTGGGGGGCAGCTCTCGGCCGGGGAGCTGTTTTTT. It encodes CASSGGQLSAGELFF. This chain uses TRBV6-5 with TRBJ2-2; D is possibly TRBD1 or TRBD2 (6 bases each). The ends were cut back, 5 bases at V and 6 bases at J, with 16 bases in the middle. Germline CDR1 reads MNHEY; CDR2 reads SVGAGI. The CDR3 is made up of 15 amino acids.

The V gene is TRBV5-1, the J gene TRBJ1-1, with TRBD1 identical over 10 bases. CDR3 size: 14 residues. V was clipped by 5 bases and J by 3 bases; unmatched bases: 4. Germline CDR1 SGHRS, CDR2 YFSETQ. The CDR3 loop reads CASRAGQGYTEAFF. The CDR3 bases are TGCGCCAGCAGGGCGGGACAGGGGTACACTGAAGCTTTCTTT.

The sample holds one count of this clone. The chain has TRBV5-1 and TRBJ1-1; D call uncertain. The CDR3 is made up of 15 amino acids. The V gene lost 0 bases and the J gene lost 4 bases, with 13 bases spanning the gap. Germline CDR1 and CDR2: SGHRS and YFSETQ. As DNA, the CDR3 is TGCGCCAGCAGCTTGGAAAGTGGGCGGGGCACTGAAGCTTTCTTT. This codes for CASSLESGRGTEAFF.

The chain links TRBV6-6 to TRBJ2-3; perhaps TRBD2 as D (5 bases). The CDR3 is 14 amino acids. The V end was cut by 6 bases, the J end by 3 bases, with 13 bases between. Germline loops: CDR1 MNHNY, CDR2 SVGAGI (reference sequence). CDR3 DNA sequence: TGTGCCAGCAGCGTGACACTAGTTACAGATACGCAGTATTTT. It translates to CASSVTLVTDTQYF.

The chain couples TRBV4-3 to TRBJ2-3; the D is unclear. Trimming pared 1 base from V and 4 bases from J, leaving 12 bases between. Germline values: CDR1 LGHNA, CDR2 YSLEER. The CDR3 runs 15 residues. Here the CDR3 reads CASSQGEGPADTQYF. For the CDR3, the DNA is TGCGCCAGCAGCCAAGGGGAAGGGCCCGCAGATACGCAGTATTTT.